Listed below are T cell receptor beta chains from one sample, sequenced in a study of cytomegalovirus exposure and HLA in healthy donors. TCRdb's copy holds only in-frame clones and misses some; the assay was immunoSEQ multiplex PCR. The table lists about 150,000 clones, around 84% of them singletons, with 2% to 2.5% in the top ten. The sample taken for sequencing was PBMCs. The receptors originated from a woman aged 18-35 years in good health and CMV-seronegative. Both conserved end residues are part of each CDR3. D genes are given only for firm matches. Clone size is shown for a subset of rows, as once, few, many or a class of expanded clone.

v_call	clone_size	j_call	d_call	cdr3_nt	cdr3_aa
TRBV11-2	-	TRBJ1-2	TRBD1	TGTGCCAGCAGCCCCATCAGGGGGGCCAAGTCGGATGGCTACACCTTC	CASSPIRGAKSDGYTF
TRBV6-1	-	TRBJ1-2	TRBD1	TGTGCCAGCACCGACAGGGGGAACGGCTACACCTTC	CASTDRGNGYTF
TRBV30	-	TRBJ2-1	TRBD2	TGTGCCTGGAGTGCCCTGGGGCTAGCGGGGGGAGGCGATGAGCAGTTCTTC	CAWSALGLAGGGDEQFF
TRBV5-6	-	TRBJ1-3	-	TGTGCCAGCAGCTTCGGACAGCTTGGAAACACCATATATTTT	CASSFGQLGNTIYF
TRBV5-1	-	TRBJ1-3	-	TGCGCCAGCAGCTTGGCTGGGGCCTCTGGAAACACCATATATTTT	CASSLAGASGNTIYF
TRBV7-2	-	TRBJ2-7	-	TGTGCCAGTGAAGGGGGAGCGGAGAGCTCCTACGAGCAGTACTTC	CASEGGAESSYEQYF
TRBV18	-	TRBJ2-7	TRBD2	TGTGCCAGCTCACCACCTGGGGGGGGCTACGAGCAGTACTTC	CASSPPGGGYEQYF
TRBV18	-	TRBJ2-7	TRBD1	TGTGCCAGCTCAATGAGACAGGGAGAGGATTGGTTAGACGAGCAGTACTTC	CASSMRQGEDWLDEQYF
TRBV28	-	TRBJ2-5	-	TGTGCCAGCAGGCTAGGTGGGTGGGAGACCCAGTACTTC	CASRLGGWETQYF
TRBV6-1	-	TRBJ1-5	-	TGTGCCAGCAGTGAAAGGCCAGGGTATAGCAATCAGCCCCAGCATTTT	CASSERPGYSNQPQHF
TRBV9	-	TRBJ1-1	-	TGTGCCAGCAGCGTAGAGCAGGTTCTGACGAACACTGAAGCTTTCTTT	CASSVEQVLTNTEAFF
TRBV6-4	-	TRBJ1-1	TRBD1	TGTGCCAGAACAGGGGGCACTGAAGCTTTCTTT	CARTGGTEAFF
TRBV27	-	TRBJ2-7	-	TGTGCCAGCAGTCTCCTATCTGGTCGCGCCTACGAGCAGTACTTC	CASSLLSGRAYEQYF
TRBV7-2	-	TRBJ2-3	-	TGTGCCAGCAGCTTAGGGGGTAGCGTCGATACGCAGTATTTT	CASSLGGSVDTQYF
TRBV5-4	-	TRBJ1-2	TRBD1	TGTGCCAGCAGCTTGGGGGACAGAAGGGAATCTGGCTACACCTTC	CASSLGDRRESGYTF
TRBV19	-	TRBJ2-7	TRBD1	TGTGCCAGCGCCGGGACAGGGGGCTACGAGCAGTACTTC	CASAGTGGYEQYF
TRBV6-5	-	TRBJ2-7	TRBD2	TGTGCCAGCAGTTACCGCGGGGGGCTCAACGAGCAGTACTTC	CASSYRGGLNEQYF
TRBV5-6	-	TRBJ2-3	-	TGTGCCAGCAGCTGGACAGACACAGATACGCAGTATTTT	CASSWTDTDTQYF
TRBV6-1	-	TRBJ2-5	TRBD1	TGTGCCAGCAGTTCGGACAGGGTCCAAGAGACCCAGTACTTC	CASSSDRVQETQYF
TRBV7-2	-	TRBJ1-6	-	TGTGCCAGCAGCTCCCCTACTGTCTCGCCCTCGGGGAATTCACCCCTCCACTTT	CASSSPTVSPSGNSPLHF
TRBV7-6	-	TRBJ1-2	TRBD1	TGTGCCAGCAGCTTAGCCTACGCTGGACAGGGGGCTTGGGGCTACACCTTC	CASSLAYAGQGAWGYTF
TRBV28	once	TRBJ2-7	-	TGTGCCAGCAGTTTCGAGACAGTGCTAATGGAGCAGTACTTC	CASSFETVLMEQYF
TRBV18	-	TRBJ1-2	-	TGTGCCAGCTCACCGGGGGCGCAGATCTATGGCTACACCTTC	CASSPGAQIYGYTF
TRBV7-9	-	TRBJ2-5	-	TGTGCCAGCAGCTTAATCGCGGGTGAGACCCAGTACTTC	CASSLIAGETQYF
TRBV5-1	-	TRBJ1-6	-	TGCGCCAGCACCAGGAGGGCAGCCAGTGATTCACCCCTCCACTTT	CASTRRAASDSPLHF
TRBV30	-	TRBJ1-6	-	TGTGCCTGGAGCAACGGCTATAATTCACCCCTCCACTTT	CAWSNGYNSPLHF
TRBV4-1	-	TRBJ2-7	-	TGCGCCAGCAGCCAAGATATTGCGGGGGCCTCCTACGAGCAGTACTTC	CASSQDIAGASYEQYF
TRBV18	-	TRBJ2-3	-	TGTGCCAGCTCACTAGGGGTGACTAGCACAGATACGCAGTATTTT	CASSLGVTSTDTQYF
TRBV7-9	-	TRBJ2-2	-	TGTGCCAGCAGCTTAGCGGTCGCAGGGACCGGGGAGCTGTTTTTT	CASSLAVAGTGELFF
TRBV7-2	-	TRBJ1-3	-	TGTGCCAGCAGCTTAGCGCTAGGGCACAGGGCCGGAAACACCATATATTTT	CASSLALGHRAGNTIYF
TRBV29-1	-	TRBJ2-1	-	TGCAGCACCATAGCCCCTGGCTATGAGCAGTTCTTC	CSTIAPGYEQFF
TRBV28	-	TRBJ2-5	TRBD1	TGTGCCAGCAGCCTAGGGGGCCTCCAAGAGACCCAGTACTTC	CASSLGGLQETQYF
TRBV11-2	-	TRBJ2-1	TRBD2	TGTGCCAGCAGCTCTACTAGCGGGGGGGCCTACAATGAGCAGTTCTTC	CASSSTSGGAYNEQFF
TRBV10-3	-	TRBJ2-3	TRBD2	TGTGCCATCTCGACGGGAGGAGATACGCAGTATTTT	CAISTGGDTQYF
TRBV28	-	TRBJ1-6	TRBD1	TGTGCCAGCAGTCCCGGGACAGGGCCTTCACCCCTCCACTTT	CASSPGTGPSPLHF
TRBV6-5	-	TRBJ1-4	TRBD1	TGTGCCAGCAGTTACCGGACAGGGCGGCTTAATGAAAAACTGTTTTTT	CASSYRTGRLNEKLFF
TRBV11-2	-	TRBJ1-4	-	TGTGCCAGCAGTTGGGGTGGGGACATTAATGAAAAACTGTTTTTT	CASSWGGDINEKLFF
TRBV29-1	-	TRBJ1-2	TRBD1	TGCAGCGTTGAAGGTGCCGGGACAGGGGTCTATGGCTACACCTTC	CSVEGAGTGVYGYTF
TRBV9	-	TRBJ1-3	-	TGTGCCAGCAGCCCTGAGGGCAGGCGGACTGGAAACACCATATATTTT	CASSPEGRRTGNTIYF
TRBV28	-	TRBJ1-5	-	TGTGCCAGCAGTTTCTACCGATCAGGGGCCTATCAGCCCCAGCATTTT	CASSFYRSGAYQPQHF
TRBV4-2	-	TRBJ2-3	TRBD2	TGTGCCAGCAGCCAAGAGGTAGCGGGAGTTCTAAATACGCAGTATTTT	CASSQEVAGVLNTQYF
TRBV7-2	-	TRBJ1-4	-	TGTGCCAGCAGCTTTACGGTAACTTCTAAAAAACTGTTTTTT	CASSFTVTSKKLFF
TRBV10-2	-	TRBJ2-2	TRBD2	TGCGCCAGCAGTGGTGGGGGGGCCGGGGAGCTGTTTTTT	CASSGGGAGELFF
TRBV4-3	few	TRBJ2-2	TRBD1	TGCGCCAGCAGCCAACCACAGTTCTGGGACAGCGGGGAGCTGTTTTTT	CASSQPQFWDSGELFF
TRBV6-5	-	TRBJ2-3	-	TGTGCGACCCGCAGGGGAGCAGATACGCAGTATTTT	CATRRGADTQYF